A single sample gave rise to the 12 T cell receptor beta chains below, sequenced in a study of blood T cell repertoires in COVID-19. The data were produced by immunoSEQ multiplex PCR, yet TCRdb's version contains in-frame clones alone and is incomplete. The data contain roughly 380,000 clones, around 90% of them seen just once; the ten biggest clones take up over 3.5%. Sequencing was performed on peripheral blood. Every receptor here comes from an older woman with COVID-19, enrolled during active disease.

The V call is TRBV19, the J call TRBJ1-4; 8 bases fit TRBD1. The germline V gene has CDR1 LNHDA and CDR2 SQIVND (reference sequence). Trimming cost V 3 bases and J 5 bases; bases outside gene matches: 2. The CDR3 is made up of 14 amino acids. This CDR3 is CASSIRGRNEKLFF. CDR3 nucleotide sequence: TGTGCCAGTAGTATCAGGGGGCGAAATGAAAAACTGTTTTTT.

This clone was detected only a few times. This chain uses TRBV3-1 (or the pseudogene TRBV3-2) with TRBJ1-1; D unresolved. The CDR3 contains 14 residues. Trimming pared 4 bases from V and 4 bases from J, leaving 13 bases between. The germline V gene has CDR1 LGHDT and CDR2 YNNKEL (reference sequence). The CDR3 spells CASSLSSTPTEAFF. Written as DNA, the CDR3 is TGTGCCAGCAGCCTCTCGAGTACGCCCACTGAAGCTTTCTTT.

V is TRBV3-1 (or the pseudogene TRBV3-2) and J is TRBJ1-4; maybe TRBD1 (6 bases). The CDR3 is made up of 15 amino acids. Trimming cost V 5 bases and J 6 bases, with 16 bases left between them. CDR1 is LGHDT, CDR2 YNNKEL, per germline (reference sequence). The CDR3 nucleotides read TGTGCCAGCAGCGCAGGGGCTGGGAGGGATGAAAAACTGTTTTTT. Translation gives CASSAGAGRDEKLFF.

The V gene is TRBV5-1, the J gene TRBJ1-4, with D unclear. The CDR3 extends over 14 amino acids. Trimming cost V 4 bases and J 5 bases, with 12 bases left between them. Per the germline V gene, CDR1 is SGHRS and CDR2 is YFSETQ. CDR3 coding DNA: TGCGCCAGCAGCCCGGGGTGGGTAAATGAAAAACTGTTTTTT. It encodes CASSPGWVNEKLFF.

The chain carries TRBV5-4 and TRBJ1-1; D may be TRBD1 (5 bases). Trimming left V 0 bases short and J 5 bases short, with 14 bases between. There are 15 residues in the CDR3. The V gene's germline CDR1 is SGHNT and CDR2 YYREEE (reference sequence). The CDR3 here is CASSLGRAGRTEAFF. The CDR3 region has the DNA TGTGCCAGCAGCTTGGGGAGGGCAGGGAGGACTGAAGCTTTCTTT. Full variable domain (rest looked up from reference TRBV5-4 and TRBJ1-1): ETGVTQSPTHLIKTRGQQVTLRCSSQSGHNTVSWYQQALGQGPQFIFQYYREEENGRGNFPPRFSGLQFPNYSSELNVNALELDDSALYLCASSLGRAGRTEAFFGQGTRLTVV.

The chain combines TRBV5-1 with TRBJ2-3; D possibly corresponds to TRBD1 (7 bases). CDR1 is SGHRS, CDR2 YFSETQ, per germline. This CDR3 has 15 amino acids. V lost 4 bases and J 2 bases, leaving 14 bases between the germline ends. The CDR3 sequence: CASSAGTVHTDTQYF. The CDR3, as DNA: TGCGCCAGCAGCGCGGGGACAGTTCACACAGATACGCAGTATTTT.

CDR3: CSASRAAGGPYNEQFF. The CDR3 bases are TGCAGTGCTAGTCGTGCAGCGGGGGGGCCCTACAATGAGCAGTTCTTC. The chain recombines TRBV20-1 with TRBJ2-1; TRBD2 agrees at 10 bases. Trimming at V came to 3 bases and at J to 2 bases, leaving 7 bases not matched to a gene. This CDR3 has 16 amino acids. Germline lookup yields CDR1 DFQATT and CDR2 SNEGSKA (reference sequence).

Here the CDR3 reads CASSYEGASPNYGYTF. The CDR3 DNA reads TGTGCCAGCAGTTACGAAGGGGCCTCCCCTAACTATGGCTACACCTTC. The chain joins TRBV6-5 to TRBJ1-2; possible D gene TRBD1, 5 bases. Germline CDR1 MNHEY, CDR2 SVGAGI. V lost 2 bases and J 0 bases, leaving 13 bases between the germline ends. The CDR3 has 16 amino acids.

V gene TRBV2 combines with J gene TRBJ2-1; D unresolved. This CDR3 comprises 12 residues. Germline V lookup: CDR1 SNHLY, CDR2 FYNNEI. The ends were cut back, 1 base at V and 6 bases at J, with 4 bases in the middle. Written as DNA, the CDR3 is TGTGCCAGCAGTGAAGGAGGCAATGAGCAGTTCTTC. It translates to CASSEGGNEQFF. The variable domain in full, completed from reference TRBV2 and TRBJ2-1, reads EPEVTQTPSHQVTQMGQEVILRCVPISNHLYFYWYRQILGQKVEFLVSFYNNEISEKSEIFDDQFSVERPDGSNFTLKIRSTKLEDSAMYFCASSEGGNEQFFGPGTRLTVL.

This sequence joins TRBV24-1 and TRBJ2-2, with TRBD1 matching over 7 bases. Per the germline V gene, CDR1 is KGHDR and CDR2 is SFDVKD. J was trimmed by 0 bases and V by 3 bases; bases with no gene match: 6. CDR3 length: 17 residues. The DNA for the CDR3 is TGTGCCACCAGTGATCCCCGGGACAGCGCGAACACCGGGGAGCTGTTTTTT. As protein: CATSDPRDSANTGELFF.

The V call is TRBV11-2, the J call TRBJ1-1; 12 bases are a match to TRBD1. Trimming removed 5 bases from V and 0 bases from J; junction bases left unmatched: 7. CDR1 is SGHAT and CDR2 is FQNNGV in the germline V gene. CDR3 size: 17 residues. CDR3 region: CASSLSGTGGLNTEAFF. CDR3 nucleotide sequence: TGTGCCAGCAGCCTTTCCGGGACAGGGGGCTTGAACACTGAAGCTTTCTTT. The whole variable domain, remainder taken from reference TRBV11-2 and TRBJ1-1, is EAGVAQSPRYKIIEKRQSVAFWCNPISGHATLYWYQQILGQGPKLLIQFQNNGVVDDSQLPKDRFSAERLKGVDSTLKIQPAKLEDSAVYLCASSLSGTGGLNTEAFFGQGTRLTVV.

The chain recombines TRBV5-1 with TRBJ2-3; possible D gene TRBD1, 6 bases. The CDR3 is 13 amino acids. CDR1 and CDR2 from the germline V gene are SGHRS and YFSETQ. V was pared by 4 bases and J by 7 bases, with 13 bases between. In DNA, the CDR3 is TGCGCCAGCAGCCTAGAACAGGGACATACGCAGTATTTT. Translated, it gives CASSLEQGHTQYF.